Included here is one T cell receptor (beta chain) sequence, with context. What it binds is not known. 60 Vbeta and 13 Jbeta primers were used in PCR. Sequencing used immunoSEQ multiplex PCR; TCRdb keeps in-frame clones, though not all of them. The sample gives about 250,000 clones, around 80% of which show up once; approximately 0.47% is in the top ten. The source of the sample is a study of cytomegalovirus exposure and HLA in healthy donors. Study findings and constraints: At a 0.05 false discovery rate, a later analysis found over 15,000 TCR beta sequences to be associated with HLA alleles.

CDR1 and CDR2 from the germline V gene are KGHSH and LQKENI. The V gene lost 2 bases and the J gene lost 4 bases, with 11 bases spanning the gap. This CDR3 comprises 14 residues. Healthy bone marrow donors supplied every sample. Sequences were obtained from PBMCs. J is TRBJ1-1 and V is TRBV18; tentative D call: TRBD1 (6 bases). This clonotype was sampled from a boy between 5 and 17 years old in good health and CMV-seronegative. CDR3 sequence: CASSPLGRGTEAFF. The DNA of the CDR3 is TGTGCCAGCTCACCATTGGGCAGGGGCACTGAAGCTTTCTTT.